Described below is a single T cell receptor (beta chain) sequence and its context. As yet, its antigen is unknown. This sample was included in a study of OX40 agonist ivuxolimab in advanced cancers. Study context: Every 2 weeks, ivuxolimab was infused into the patients intravenously at between 0.01 and 10 mg/kg. Study outcomes and limitations: At doses 0.1 to 3.0 mg/kg, CD4+ and CD8+ clones expanded.

J gave up 8 bases and V 1 base, and 7 bases lay outside the gene matches. Germline-derived CDR1 and CDR2 are SGHAT and FQNNGV. The CDR3 sequence is 16 residues long. Using immunoSEQ multiplex PCR, the repertoire was profiled, and TCRdb retains in-frame clones only, with some absent. The repertoire holds about 18,000 clones, with roughly four fifths as singletons. At cycle 4 day 1, cycle 7 day 1, and baseline, blood was sampled. The rearrangement joins TRBV11-2 to TRBJ2-1; TRBD2 matches at 11 bases. Sample: CD4+ or CD8+ T cells sorted from blood, taken in a trial of the OX40 agonist ivuxolimab. The clonotype originates from an adult with an advanced solid tumor such as melanoma, head and neck, liver or kidney cancer. For the CDR3, the DNA is TGTGCCAGCAGCTTAGTACGGGGACTAGCGGCCTATGAGCAGTTCTTC. Its translation: CASSLVRGLAAYEQFF.